The T cell receptor beta chain under discussion was sequenced for a study of T cell repertoires in cytomegalovirus infection. Germline-derived CDR1 and CDR2 are SEHNR and FQNEAQ (reference sequence). The CDR3 sequence is 12 residues long. V was pared by 5 bases and J by 7 bases, with 4 bases of the junction left unmatched. TCRdb re-analysed the reads in MiXCR, keeping a single row per CDR3 protein. The profile shows about 490,000 distinct CDR3 sequences, approximately 17% of them singletons. The sequence derives from a human donor in good health (CMV status not recorded). Some clones in this sample may be carry-over from other donors' samples. This chain joins TRBV7-9 and TRBJ1-1; 7 positions match TRBD1. Sequencing was carried out using CD8+ T cells from PBMCs. The CDR3 DNA follows: TGTGCCAGCAGCCCAGGGGGGAATGAAGCTTTCTTT. The encoded protein is CASSPGGNEAFF. The whole variable domain, filled in from reference TRBV7-9 and TRBJ1-1, reads DTGVSQNPRHKITKRGQNVTFRCDPISEHNRLYWYRQTLGQGPEFLTYFQNEAQLEKSRLLSDRFSAERPKGSFSTLEIQRTEQGDSAMYLCASSPGGNEAFFGQGTRLTVV.